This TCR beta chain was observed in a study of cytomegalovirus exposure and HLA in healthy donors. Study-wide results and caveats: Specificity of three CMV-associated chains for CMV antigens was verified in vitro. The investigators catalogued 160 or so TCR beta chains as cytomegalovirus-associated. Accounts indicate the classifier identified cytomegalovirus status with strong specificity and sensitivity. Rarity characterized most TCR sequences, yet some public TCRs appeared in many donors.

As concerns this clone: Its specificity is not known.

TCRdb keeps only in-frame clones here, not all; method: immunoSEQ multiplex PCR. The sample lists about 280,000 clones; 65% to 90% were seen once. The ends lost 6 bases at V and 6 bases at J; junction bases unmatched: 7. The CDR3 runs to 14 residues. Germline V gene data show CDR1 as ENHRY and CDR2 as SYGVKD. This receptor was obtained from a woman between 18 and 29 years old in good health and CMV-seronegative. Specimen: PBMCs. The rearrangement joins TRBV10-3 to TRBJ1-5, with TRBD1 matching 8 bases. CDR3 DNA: TGTGCCATCAGGGCAGGGGGCGGAAGTCAGCCCCAGCATTTT. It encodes CAIRAGGGSQPQHF.